Below, 10 T cell receptor beta chains from the same sample are listed, as sequenced in a study of cytomegalovirus exposure and HLA in healthy donors (dated by TCRdb to the late 2010s). The method was the immunoSEQ multiplex PCR assay. For the multiplex PCR, a mixture combining 60 forward primers for TCR Vbeta segments and 13 reverse primers for TCR Jbeta segments was used. TCRdb obtained this table from immuneACCESS and retained in-frame rearrangements with V and J assigned. These tables miss some clones; where compared with another copy, unresolved V genes account for less than half of the shortfall, and the remainder is unexplained. This sample lists around 100,000 clones; less than 85% were detected once. The ten largest account for approximately 2.8% of the sample. Material for sequencing was PBMCs. The receptors were sampled from a man in his forties or fifties in good health and CMV-seronegative.

The V and J genes are TRBV7-2 and TRBJ2-3, with D uncertain. There are 12 residues in the CDR3. The V gene's germline CDR1 is SGHTA and CDR2 FQGNSA. Trimming took 5 bases from V and 3 from J, leaving 6 bases between them. In DNA form, the CDR3 reads TGTGCCAGCAGCCAGGCGACAGATACGCAGTATTTT. Translated, it gives CASSQATDTQYF.

The chain employs TRBV20-1 and TRBJ2-5; D is unresolved. Trimming stripped 3 bases from V and 11 bases from J, with 13 bases between. This CDR3 region has 11 residues. Germline V gene sequence: CDR1 DFQATT, CDR2 SNEGSKA (reference sequence). The CDR3 here is CSARSALEQYF. In nucleotides, the CDR3 is TGCAGTGCTAGGTCCGCGCTGGAGCAGTACTTC.

The chain employs TRBV5-4 and TRBJ2-5; unclear D gene. The assigned J gene may be wrong: the sequence end matches TRBJ2-7 better. This CDR3 has 11 residues. Germline CDR1 SGHNT, CDR2 YYREEE (reference sequence). CDR3 nucleotide sequence: TGTGCCAGCAGCCGCGGCTACGAGCAGTACTTC. It translates to CASSRGYEQYF.

The chain is built from TRBV7-2 and TRBJ2-1; the match to TRBD2 covers 13 bases. The CDR3 totals 15 residues. Unmatched junction bases numbered 8, after V lost 6 bases and J lost 9 bases. CDR1 and CDR2 from the germline V gene are SGHTA and FQGNSA. The CDR3 DNA reads as TGTGCCAGCAGTAGCGGACTAGCGGGGGTATCTGAGCAGTTCTTC. Translated, it gives CASSSGLAGVSEQFF.

The rearrangement uses TRBV4-3 and TRBJ2-3, with TRBD2 identical over 8 bases. The germline gives CDR1 LGHNA, CDR2 YSLEER. V shed 2 bases, J shed 4 bases, and the junction held 5 bases outside the gene matches. The CDR3 consists of 15 residues. Written as DNA, the CDR3 is TGCGCCAGCAGCCAACGGCGGGGGGCGTCAGATACGCAGTATTTT. Translating gives CASSQRRGASDTQYF.

The chain couples TRBV19 to TRBJ2-7; 7 positions agree with TRBD1. The CDR3 is made up of 14 amino acids. Per the germline V gene, CDR1 is LNHDA and CDR2 is SQIVND (reference sequence). Losses at the gene ends were 6 bases for V and 3 bases for J; bases not matched to a gene: 8. The CDR3 loop reads CASSPDRDNYEQYF. CDR3 coding DNA: TGTGCCAGTAGCCCCGACAGGGACAACTACGAGCAGTACTTC.

The V call is TRBV4-3, the J call TRBJ2-7; 7 positions match TRBD1. This CDR3 has 17 residues. With 1 base clipped from V and 0 bases from J, the junction kept 9 bases outside the gene matches. Germline values: CDR1 LGHNA, CDR2 YSLEER. CDR3 in amino acids: CASSQGTNRGSSYEQYF. The CDR3 region has the DNA TGCGCCAGCAGCCAAGGGACCAACAGGGGTAGCTCCTACGAGCAGTACTTC.

This sequence joins TRBV19 and TRBJ2-1, with 7 positions matching TRBD1. With V trimmed by 8 bases and J by 5 bases, 9 bases remained unmatched. Per the germline V gene, CDR1 is LNHDA and CDR2 is SQIVND (reference sequence). This CDR3 contains 14 residues. The CDR3 bases are TGTGCCAGTTCGACAGGGTCCGTAAACAATGAGCAGTTCTTC. It encodes CASSTGSVNNEQFF.

J is TRBJ1-6 and V is TRBV7-9; 10 bases map to TRBD1. CDR1 and CDR2 (germline): SEHNR, FQNEAQ (reference sequence). The CDR3 runs to 16 residues. Unmatched junction bases numbered 4, after V lost 5 bases and J lost 3 bases. The CDR3 DNA follows: TGTGCCAGCAGCCCGTGGACAGGGGGCTATAATTCACCCCTCCACTTT. As protein: CASSPWTGGYNSPLHF.

As to this clone: A read error may produce the germline difference seen at one junction end. This chain links TRBV7-9 with TRBJ2-7; 7 bases align to TRBD2. Per the germline V gene, CDR1 is SEHNR and CDR2 is FQNEAQ (reference sequence). This CDR3 is 14 amino acids long. CDR3 coding DNA: TGTTCCAGCAGCCGGGGGGTTAGCGCCTACGAGCAGTACTTC. This encodes CSSSRGVSAYEQYF. The entire variable domain, with the rest obtained from reference TRBV7-9 and TRBJ2-7, is as follows: DTGVSQNPRHKITKRGQNVTFRCDPISEHNRLYWYRQTLGQGPEFLTYFQNEAQLEKSRLLSDRFSAERPKGSFSTLEIQRTEQGDSAMYLCSSSRGVSAYEQYFGPGTRLTVT.